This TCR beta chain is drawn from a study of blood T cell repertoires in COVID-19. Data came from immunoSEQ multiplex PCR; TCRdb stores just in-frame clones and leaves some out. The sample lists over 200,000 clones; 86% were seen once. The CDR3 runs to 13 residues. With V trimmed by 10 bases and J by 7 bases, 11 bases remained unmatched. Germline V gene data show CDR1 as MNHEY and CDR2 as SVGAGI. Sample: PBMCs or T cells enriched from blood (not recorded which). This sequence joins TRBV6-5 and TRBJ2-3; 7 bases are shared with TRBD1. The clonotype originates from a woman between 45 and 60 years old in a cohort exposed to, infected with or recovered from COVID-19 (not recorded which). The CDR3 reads CATTDRPQNTQYF. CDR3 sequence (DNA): TGTGCCACCACGGACAGGCCCCAGAATACGCAGTATTTT.